A single T cell receptor beta chain is shown here with its context. Its cognate antigen has yet to be identified. No much larger clone is present one base from it, and per-base qualities are unavailable. These data are taken from a study of OX40 agonist ivuxolimab in advanced cancers. Background on the whole study: Ivuxolimab was an agonistic, fully human IgG2 monoclonal antibody directed against OX40 (CD134), a costimulatory receptor. Intravenous ivuxolimab was administered to patients every 2 weeks at six dose levels: 0.01, 0.1, 0.3, 1.5, 3 and 10 mg/kg. Among the 50 to 55 dose-escalation patients, roughly 20 had hepatocellular carcinoma, around 15 melanoma, 9 renal cell carcinoma and 9 head and neck cancer. In the dose-escalation cohort, 82.7% of patients were male, and the mean age was roughly 60 years, with a range of 23 to 79. Patients were allowed to have had prior anti-PD-1, anti-PD-L1 or anti-CTLA-4 therapy, and 40% of the dose-escalation patients had previously received checkpoint inhibitors. Partial responses occurred in three dose-escalation patients: two with cutaneous melanoma and one with hepatocellular carcinoma. Peripheral TCRbeta sequencing aimed to test whether ivuxolimab altered TCR sequence diversity and caused clonal T-cell expansion. The paper covers the monotherapy dose-escalation part of the phase I ivuxolimab trial, which included N of about 50 patients. What the work shows at the level of the full study, not this receptor alone: At doses of 0.1 to 3.0 mg/kg, clonal expansion of both CD4+ and CD8+ blood T cells was observed from baseline to week 6. Low levels of normalized T-cell clonal expansion were also shown by some nonresponding patients. In the 0.1-3.0 mg/kg groups, partial responders had among the lowest normalized peripheral clonal expansion, particularly in CD8+ T cells. After ivuxolimab, more expanded clones were found on average in CD8+ T cells than in CD4+ T cells. Antigen specificity was not determined for the clonally expanded peripheral T cells.

Patients with autoimmune disease history or receiving systemic immunosuppression were excluded from the trial. Peripheral blood for TCR sequencing was collected from all dose cohorts at baseline, on cycle 4 day 1, and on cycle 7 day 1. The samples were drawn from a first-in-human, open-label, multicenter phase I dose-escalation trial of ivuxolimab. Adults with locally advanced or metastatic melanoma, renal cell, hepatocellular, or head and neck squamous cell carcinoma were enrolled in the trial. Before TCR sequencing, CD4+ and CD8+ T cells were separately sorted from peripheral blood. Relative to germline, V is 1 base shorter and J is 4 bases shorter, with 16 bases between their ends. Via the germline V gene, CDR1 is SGHNT and CDR2 YENEEA. The CDR3 sequence holds 17 residues, the cysteine and phenylalanine included. The only DNA kept is the CDR3, 51 bases in frame from the first base. To sequence the TCRbeta CDR3 region, genomic DNA was isolated from the sorted cells. The immunoSEQ Assay was used for sequencing of TCRbeta CDR3 regions. Imported from immuneACCESS, the table was reduced by TCRdb to in-frame sequences with V and J called. These copies leave out some clones; in studies compared against another copy, an unresolved V gene accounts for under half, and the cause of the remainder is not known. This sample has about 74,000 clones in its table, and around nine tenths of those were observed once. Approximately 0.98% of the sample is taken by the ten largest.

This TCR was sampled from an adult with an advanced solid tumor such as melanoma, head and neck, liver or kidney cancer. This sample comprised CD4+ or CD8+ T cells sorted from blood, obtained in a trial of the OX40 agonist ivuxolimab. Recombination connected TRBV11-3 to TRBJ2-2; the D gene may be TRBD1 or TRBD2, since each aligns over 5 bases. Here the CDR3 is given as CASSLAVGTGGTGELFF. The DNA sequence is given as TGTGCCAGCAGCTTAGCGGTCGGGACGGGTGGCACCGGGGAGCTGTTTTTT.